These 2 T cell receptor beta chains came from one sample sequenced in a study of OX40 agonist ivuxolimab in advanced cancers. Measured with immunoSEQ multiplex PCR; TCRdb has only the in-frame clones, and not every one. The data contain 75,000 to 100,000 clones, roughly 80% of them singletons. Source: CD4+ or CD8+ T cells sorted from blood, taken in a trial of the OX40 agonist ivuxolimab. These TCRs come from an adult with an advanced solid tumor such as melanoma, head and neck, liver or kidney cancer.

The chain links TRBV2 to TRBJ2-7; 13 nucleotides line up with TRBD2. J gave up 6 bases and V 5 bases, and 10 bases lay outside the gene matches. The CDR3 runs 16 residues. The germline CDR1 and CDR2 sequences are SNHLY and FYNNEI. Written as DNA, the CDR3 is TGTGCCAGCAGTAGGAGGGGACTAGCGGGGAACTTCGAGCAGTACTTC. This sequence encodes CASSRRGLAGNFEQYF.

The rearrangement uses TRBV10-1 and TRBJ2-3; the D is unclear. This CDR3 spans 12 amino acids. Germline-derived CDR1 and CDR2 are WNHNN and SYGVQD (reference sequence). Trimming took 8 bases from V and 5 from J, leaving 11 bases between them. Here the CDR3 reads CASPVHGDTQYF. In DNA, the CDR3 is TGCGCCAGCCCTGTGCACGGAGATACGCAGTATTTT.